These T cell receptor beta chains were read from a single sample in a study of blood T cell repertoires in COVID-19. TCRdb's copy holds only in-frame clones and misses some; the assay was immunoSEQ multiplex PCR. The profile covers approximately 68,000 clones, with 82% appearing a single time and 18% taken by the ten largest. The sequenced material came from peripheral blood. These receptors were collected from a human donor in a cohort sampled during active COVID-19. The CDR3 runs from the conserved cysteine through the conserved F or W. Fields, in order: CDR3 protein, CDR3 DNA, clone size, D gene, V gene, J gene. A D gene is named only where the DNA matches it firmly. Rows may omit the clone size; those that give it use once, few, many or a size class.

CDR3 protein: CASSLAAREKLFF
CDR3 DNA: TGTGCCAGCAGTTTGGCGGCAAGGGAAAAACTGTTTTTT
clone size: .
D gene: .
V gene: TRBV28
J gene: TRBJ1-4

CDR3 protein: CASSYGSGTGDEKLFF
CDR3 DNA: TGTGCCAGCAGTTATGGATCGGGGACAGGGGATGAAAAACTGTTTTTT
clone size: .
D gene: TRBD1
V gene: TRBV6-5
J gene: TRBJ1-4

CDR3 protein: CASLSVPSGWSYEQYF
CDR3 DNA: TGTGCCAGCCTGTCAGTTCCTAGCGGATGGTCCTACGAGCAGTACTTC
clone size: .
D gene: TRBD2
V gene: TRBV2
J gene: TRBJ2-7

CDR3 protein: CASSPPGQGETQYF
CDR3 DNA: TGTGCCAGCAGCCCCCCGGGACAGGGGGAGACCCAGTACTTC
clone size: .
D gene: TRBD1
V gene: TRBV7-2
J gene: TRBJ2-5

CDR3 protein: CASSHTGRAEAFF
CDR3 DNA: TGCGCCAGCAGCCATACAGGGCGGGCTGAAGCTTTCTTT
clone size: .
D gene: .
V gene: TRBV4-3
J gene: TRBJ1-1

CDR3 protein: CASSLVVPHEQYF
CDR3 DNA: TGTGCCAGCAGCTTAGTTGTCCCTCACGAGCAGTACTTC
clone size: .
D gene: .
V gene: TRBV7-8
J gene: TRBJ2-7

CDR3 protein: CASSYSGAFDGYTF
CDR3 DNA: TGTGCCAGCAGTTACTCGGGGGCGTTTGATGGCTACACCTTC
clone size: .
D gene: .
V gene: TRBV6-5
J gene: TRBJ1-2

CDR3 protein: CSAVTGYEQYF
CDR3 DNA: TGCAGTGCTGTGACAGGGTACGAGCAGTACTTC
clone size: .
D gene: TRBD1
V gene: TRBV20-1
J gene: TRBJ2-7

CDR3 protein: CASSLKTGGTEAFF
CDR3 DNA: TGTGCCAGCAGCTTAAAGACAGGGGGAACTGAAGCTTTCTTT
clone size: .
D gene: TRBD1
V gene: TRBV7-8
J gene: TRBJ1-1

CDR3 protein: CASSLAGTAVNQPQHF
CDR3 DNA: TGTGCCAGCAGCTTAGCCGGGACTGCGGTCAATCAGCCCCAGCATTTT
clone size: .
D gene: .
V gene: TRBV5-8
J gene: TRBJ1-5

CDR3 protein: CASSLGGPVTNLNTEAFF
CDR3 DNA: TGTGCCAGCAGCTTGGGAGGGCCGGTAACCAACTTGAACACTGAAGCTTTCTTT
clone size: once
D gene: .
V gene: TRBV5-6
J gene: TRBJ1-1

CDR3 protein: CASSSGWASYEQYF
CDR3 DNA: TGTGCCAGCAGTTCTGGGTGGGCATCCTACGAGCAGTACTTC
clone size: .
D gene: .
V gene: TRBV27
J gene: TRBJ2-7

CDR3 protein: CASSFRTSGGNEQFF
CDR3 DNA: TGCGCCAGCAGCTTCCGGACTAGCGGGGGCAATGAGCAGTTCTTC
clone size: .
D gene: TRBD2
V gene: TRBV5-1
J gene: TRBJ2-1

CDR3 protein: CASSPSDSTTNEKLFF
CDR3 DNA: TGTGCCAGCTCACCATCGGACAGCACAACTAATGAAAAACTGTTTTTT
clone size: .
D gene: .
V gene: TRBV18
J gene: TRBJ1-4

CDR3 protein: CASSFNRDEQYF
CDR3 DNA: TGTGCCAGCAGCTTCAACAGGGACGAGCAGTACTTC
clone size: .
D gene: .
V gene: TRBV7-9
J gene: TRBJ2-7

CDR3 protein: CASSIYAGEQPQHF
CDR3 DNA: TGTGCCAGTAGTATCTATGCAGGGGAGCAGCCCCAGCATTTT
clone size: .
D gene: .
V gene: TRBV19
J gene: TRBJ1-5

CDR3 protein: CATSRDLGQTYEQYF
CDR3 DNA: TGTGCCACCAGCAGAGATTTGGGACAGACCTACGAGCAGTACTTC
clone size: once
D gene: TRBD1
V gene: TRBV15
J gene: TRBJ2-7

CDR3 protein: CASSLGTGIFVSEQFF
CDR3 DNA: TGTGCCAGCAGCTTAGGGACAGGGATTTTTGTGAGTGAGCAGTTCTTC
clone size: .
D gene: TRBD1
V gene: TRBV11-2
J gene: TRBJ2-1

CDR3 protein: CASSSSGQGISEQYF
CDR3 DNA: TGCGCCAGCAGCTCATCGGGACAGGGGATTAGCGAGCAGTACTTC
clone size: .
D gene: TRBD1
V gene: TRBV5-1
J gene: TRBJ2-7

CDR3 protein: CASMATQNTEAFF
CDR3 DNA: TGTGCCAGCATGGCCACCCAAAACACTGAAGCTTTCTTT
clone size: .
D gene: .
V gene: TRBV2
J gene: TRBJ1-1

CDR3 protein: CAWSAIHQGLLTQYF
CDR3 DNA: TGTGCCTGGAGTGCTATTCATCAGGGTTTGCTGACCCAGTACTTC
clone size: .
D gene: .
V gene: TRBV30
J gene: TRBJ2-5

CDR3 protein: CASSLVSAEAFF
CDR3 DNA: TGTGCCAGCAGCTTGGTTTCAGCTGAAGCTTTCTTT
clone size: .
D gene: .
V gene: TRBV5-6
J gene: TRBJ1-1

CDR3 protein: CASTPQTGELFF
CDR3 DNA: TGTGCCAGCACCCCTCAGACCGGGGAGCTGTTTTTT
clone size: once
D gene: .
V gene: TRBV6-5
J gene: TRBJ2-2

CDR3 protein: CASRRGREKLFF
CDR3 DNA: TGTGCCAGCCGCAGGGGCCGTGAAAAACTGTTTTTT
clone size: .
D gene: .
V gene: TRBV2
J gene: TRBJ1-4

CDR3 protein: CAWRSGQGLAYEQYF
CDR3 DNA: TGTGCCTGGAGGTCCGGACAGGGTTTGGCCTACGAGCAGTACTTC
clone size: .
D gene: TRBD1
V gene: TRBV30
J gene: TRBJ2-7

CDR3 protein: CASSQDPYTEAFF
CDR3 DNA: TGCGCCAGCAGCCAAGATCCGTACACTGAAGCTTTCTTT
clone size: .
D gene: .
V gene: TRBV4-1
J gene: TRBJ1-1

CDR3 protein: CASSWDRYNYGYTF
CDR3 DNA: TGTGCCAGCAGTTGGGACAGATATAACTATGGCTACACCTTC
clone size: .
D gene: TRBD1
V gene: TRBV6-5
J gene: TRBJ1-2

CDR3 protein: CASSFDSGRVNTEAFF
CDR3 DNA: TGTGCCAGCAGCTTTGATTCAGGCAGGGTGAACACTGAAGCTTTCTTT
clone size: .
D gene: .
V gene: TRBV5-6
J gene: TRBJ1-1

CDR3 protein: CASSPPNRAGAYEQYF
CDR3 DNA: TGTGCCAGCTCACCGCCTAACAGGGCAGGGGCCTACGAGCAGTACTTC
clone size: .
D gene: .
V gene: TRBV18
J gene: TRBJ2-7

CDR3 protein: CASSLDGDSPLHF
CDR3 DNA: TGCGCCAGCAGTCTGGACGGGGATTCACCCCTCCACTTT
clone size: .
D gene: .
V gene: TRBV5-1
J gene: TRBJ1-6

CDR3 protein: CASSWGTGSNEQFF
CDR3 DNA: TGCGCCAGCAGCTGGGGGACAGGGTCCAATGAGCAGTTCTTC
clone size: .
D gene: TRBD1
V gene: TRBV5-1
J gene: TRBJ2-1

CDR3 protein: CASSDNRVSQVTNEKLFF
CDR3 DNA: TGTGCCAGCAGCGATAACAGGGTTAGTCAGGTGACTAATGAAAAACTGTTTTTT
clone size: .
D gene: .
V gene: TRBV9
J gene: TRBJ1-4

CDR3 protein: CASSLAGSYEQYF
CDR3 DNA: TGTGCCAGTAGTTTGGCAGGCTCCTACGAGCAGTACTTC
clone size: .
D gene: .
V gene: TRBV19
J gene: TRBJ2-7

CDR3 protein: CASSQTGTAREKLFF
CDR3 DNA: TGTGCCAGTAGCCAGACCGGGACAGCACGTGAAAAACTGTTTTTT
clone size: .
D gene: TRBD1
V gene: TRBV19
J gene: TRBJ1-4

CDR3 protein: CASSLIGLGGDRAFF
CDR3 DNA: TGTGCCAGCAGCTTAATCGGATTAGGGGGGGATCGCGCTTTCTTT
clone size: few
D gene: .
V gene: TRBV5-4
J gene: TRBJ1-1

CDR3 protein: CASSIGQFTDTQYF
CDR3 DNA: TGTGCCAGCAGCATCGGACAGTTCACAGATACGCAGTATTTT
clone size: .
D gene: .
V gene: TRBV9
J gene: TRBJ2-3

CDR3 protein: CSVTGEGGNGYTF
CDR3 DNA: TGCAGCGTAACTGGTGAGGGGGGGAATGGCTACACCTTC
clone size: .
D gene: .
V gene: TRBV29-1
J gene: TRBJ1-2

CDR3 protein: CASSSCRHHSEKLFF
CDR3 DNA: TGTGCCAGCAGCTCATGCAGGCACCATTCAGAAAAACTGTTTTTT
clone size: .
D gene: .
V gene: TRBV11-3
J gene: TRBJ1-4

CDR3 protein: CASGDGTSVSTDTQYF
CDR3 DNA: TGTGCCAGTGGAGACGGGACTAGCGTTAGCACAGATACGCAGTATTTT
clone size: once
D gene: TRBD2
V gene: TRBV19
J gene: TRBJ2-3

CDR3 protein: CASSKAGGYLTEAFF
CDR3 DNA: TGTGCCAGTAGTAAGGCCGGAGGTTACCTCACTGAAGCTTTCTTT
clone size: .
D gene: .
V gene: TRBV19
J gene: TRBJ1-1

CDR3 protein: CASSQQGGEKLFF
CDR3 DNA: TGCGCCAGCAGCCAACAGGGGGGTGAAAAACTGTTTTTT
clone size: .
D gene: TRBD1
V gene: TRBV5-1
J gene: TRBJ1-4

CDR3 protein: CASSPVAGGHEQYF
CDR3 DNA: TGTGCCAGCAGCCCAGTGGCGGGGGGCCACGAGCAGTACTTC
clone size: .
D gene: TRBD2
V gene: TRBV7-9
J gene: TRBJ2-7